This T cell receptor (beta chain) emerged from a study of T cell repertoires in cytomegalovirus infection. The CDR3 consists of 14 residues. Germline V gene lookup returns CDR1 SGHDN and CDR2 FVKESK. V lost 0 bases and J lost 2, with 7 bases in between. TCRdb re-analysed the reads in MiXCR, keeping a single row per CDR3 protein. The table includes over 450,000 distinct CDR3 sequences, about 11% detected once. J is TRBJ1-2 and V is TRBV14; no clear D. Sequenced material: PBMCs. This clonotype was sampled from a human donor in good health (CMV status not recorded). Some clones in this sample may be carry-over from other donors' samples. The CDR3 region is CASSQDPGNYGYTF. The CDR3 nucleotides read TGTGCCAGCAGCCAAGATCCGGGGAACTATGGCTACACCTTC.